These T cell receptor beta chains were read from a single sample in a study of blood T cell repertoires in COVID-19. Assay used: immunoSEQ multiplex PCR; TCRdb lists only in-frame clones, some missing. Of about 75,000 clones listed, 88% are singletons. The sample comprised peripheral blood. These receptors came from a human donor in a cohort sampled during active COVID-19. The CDR3 runs from the conserved cysteine through the conserved F or W. A D gene is named only where the DNA matches it firmly. Clone size appears in some rows only: once, few, many, or a class for an expanded clone.

>TRBV20-1|TRBJ1-1|-|-
TGCAGTGCTAGTCCCAGGACACTGAACACTGAAGCTTTCTTT
CSASPRTLNTEAFF
>TRBV3-1/TRBV3-2|TRBJ1-2|-|few
TGTGCCAGCAGCCAGGTCAGGGAGGGTGGCTACACCTTC
CASSQVREGGYTF
>TRBV2|TRBJ2-4|-|-
TGTGCCAGCAGGTCGGGACTTCGGAAAAACATTCAGTACTTC
CASRSGLRKNIQYF
>TRBV13|TRBJ1-1|TRBD1|-
TGTGCCAGCAGGACAGGGGGCGGGAACACTGAAGCTTTCTTT
CASRTGGGNTEAFF
>TRBV30|TRBJ1-3|TRBD1|once
TGTGCCTGGAGTGATATGTGGGGACAGACCTCTGGAAACACCATATATTTT
CAWSDMWGQTSGNTIYF
>TRBV27|TRBJ1-1|TRBD1|once
TGTGCCAGCAGTTACGCGACGCGGACAGGGATGACTGAAGCTTTCTTT
CASSYATRTGMTEAFF
>TRBV19|TRBJ2-1|TRBD2|-
TGTGCCAGTAGTCAGTCTAGCGGGAGAAACACCTACAATGAGCAGTTCTTC
CASSQSSGRNTYNEQFF
>TRBV29-1|TRBJ2-1|-|-
TGCAGCGTTGGACTCTGGAGGAATGAGCAGTTCTTC
CSVGLWRNEQFF
>TRBV7-2|TRBJ1-2|-|once
TGTGCCAGCAGCTTAGGAGGGAGCAACTATGGCTACACCTTC
CASSLGGSNYGYTF
>TRBV5-1|TRBJ1-1|TRBD1|-
TGCGCCAGCAGCCTGGCGGGGGACAGTTATAATGAAGCTTTCTTT
CASSLAGDSYNEAFF
>TRBV3-1/TRBV3-2|TRBJ2-7|TRBD2|-
TGTGCCAGCAGCCCGTTACGACCGGGGACTAGCGGGGATCCCTACGAGCAGTACTTC
CASSPLRPGTSGDPYEQYF
>TRBV5-6|TRBJ2-7|TRBD1|once
TGTGCCAGCAGCTTCGGGACAGGGATTTACGAGCAGTACTTC
CASSFGTGIYEQYF
>TRBV7-2|TRBJ1-5|-|-
TGTGCCAGCAGCTTAGTCCAGGGGAATCAGCCCCAGCATTTT
CASSLVQGNQPQHF
>TRBV28|TRBJ2-1|TRBD2|-
TGTGCCAGCAGACCCACGGAGACTAGCGGGAGTAATGAGCAGTTCTTC
CASRPTETSGSNEQFF
>TRBV7-9|TRBJ2-7|-|-
TGTGCCAGCAGCTTTAGGGGCTCCTACGAGCAGTACTTC
CASSFRGSYEQYF
>TRBV5-5|TRBJ1-1|-|once
TGTGCCAGCAACCTTGGCGTCCCTGGGAGGACTGAAGCTTTCTTT
CASNLGVPGRTEAFF
>TRBV6-2/TRBV6-3|TRBJ1-2|-|-
TGTGCCAGCAGTTACTCTGGGGGGACCGGCTACACCTTC
CASSYSGGTGYTF
>TRBV27|TRBJ1-5|-|-
TGTGCCAGCAGTTTTCGGACAGCGAATCAGCCCCAGCATTTT
CASSFRTANQPQHF
>TRBV5-4|TRBJ1-1|-|-
TGTGCCAGCAGCTCCTATAAACAGGGTACGAACACTGAAGCTTTCTTT
CASSSYKQGTNTEAFF
>TRBV6-5|TRBJ2-1|-|-
TGTGCCAGCAGCAAATATAGACAGGGAGGCAATGAGCAGTTCTTC
CASSKYRQGGNEQFF
>TRBV5-1|TRBJ1-4|-|-
TGCGCCAGCAGCAGAGTCAGGCCAACTAATGAAAAACTGTTTTTT
CASSRVRPTNEKLFF
>TRBV5-1|TRBJ2-7|-|-
TGCGCCAGCAGCTTAACCAGGGTTAACGAGCAGTACTTC
CASSLTRVNEQYF
>TRBV7-2|TRBJ1-4|TRBD1|-
TGTGCCAGCAGCTTAGGGGAGCAGGGGGCAAAACTGTTTTTT
CASSLGEQGAKLFF
>TRBV10-2|TRBJ2-7|TRBD2|-
TGCGCCAGCAACGTTGGGACTAGCGGGGAAAAGCAGTACTTC
CASNVGTSGEKQYF
>TRBV18|TRBJ1-3|-|-
TGTGCCAGCTCGTCCTTGGACAGCTCTGGAAACACCATATATTTT
CASSSLDSSGNTIYF
>TRBV27|TRBJ2-3|TRBD2|-
TGTGCCAGCAGTTTATCGAGGGCGGCTAGCGGGACGACTAGCACAGATACGCAGTATTTT
CASSLSRAASGTTSTDTQYF
>TRBV6-2/TRBV6-3|TRBJ1-4|-|once
TGTGCCAGCAGTTATGGAGGGGTCAGGACTAATGAAAAACTGTTTTTT
CASSYGGVRTNEKLFF
>TRBV3-1/TRBV3-2|TRBJ1-1|-|once
TGTGCCAGCAGCCAAGGGGCAGGGCGCGTCGATGAAGCTTTCTTT
CASSQGAGRVDEAFF
>TRBV7-2|TRBJ1-1|TRBD1|few
TGTGCCAGCAGCCCCCGACAGGGAATAAGCACTGAAGCTTTCTTT
CASSPRQGISTEAFF
>TRBV19|TRBJ2-3|-|-
TGTGCCAGTAGTCCTCCGACAGGTAGCACAGATACGCAGTATTTT
CASSPPTGSTDTQYF
>TRBV11-3|TRBJ2-1|TRBD2|-
TGTGCCAGCAGCCATCCCGGGGCTAGCGGGCTCCAAGGGGGCAATGAGCAGTTCTTC
CASSHPGASGLQGGNEQFF
>TRBV15|TRBJ1-2|-|-
TGTGCCACCAGCAGAGACAGGAGAGGGAACTATGGCTACACCTTC
CATSRDRRGNYGYTF
>TRBV20-1|TRBJ2-5|-|-
TGCAGTGCCCGACAGCAAGAGACCCAGTACTTC
CSARQQETQYF
>TRBV28|TRBJ1-2|TRBD1|-
TGTGCCAGCAGAAATAGGGGGACAGGGGGCTTAAGCTATGGCTACACCTTC
CASRNRGTGGLSYGYTF
>TRBV27|TRBJ1-5|TRBD1|few
TGTGCCAGCAGTTTAGACAGGGGAAATCAGCCCCAGCATTTT
CASSLDRGNQPQHF
>TRBV27|TRBJ2-7|TRBD1|-
TGTGCCAGCAGTTTATTGGGACAGACCGTTAAGGAGCAGTACTTC
CASSLLGQTVKEQYF
>TRBV28|TRBJ1-5|-|-
TGTGCCAGCAGTTCCCCTAGACTGAGAGTAGGTCAGCCCCAGCATTTT
CASSSPRLRVGQPQHF
>TRBV27|TRBJ2-7|TRBD1|-
TGTGCCAGCCAGGGGGCTAAGAACGAGCAGTACTTC
CASQGAKNEQYF
>TRBV19|TRBJ2-1|-|-
TGTGCCAGTAGTATAGATGGAGGGAGCTCCTACAATGAGCAGTTCTTC
CASSIDGGSSYNEQFF
>TRBV18|TRBJ2-4|TRBD1|few
TGTGCCAGCTCACCCCCGACAGGGGGCAAAAACATTCAGTACTTC
CASSPPTGGKNIQYF
>TRBV4-3|TRBJ1-1|-|medium-sized
TGCGCCACCAGCCGACCCGGGTTCGTGAACACTGAAGCTTTCTTT
CATSRPGFVNTEAFF
>TRBV19|TRBJ2-7|TRBD1|-
TGTGCCAGTAGCTACCGGACAGGGTTCGAGCAGTACTTC
CASSYRTGFEQYF
>TRBV14|TRBJ2-7|-|-
TGTGCCAGCAGCCGCTCAGGAACAGCCTACGAGCAGTACTTC
CASSRSGTAYEQYF
>TRBV7-8|TRBJ2-7|-|once
TGTGCCAGCAGCTTAGCGGGTCGGCTAGCGAACTCCTACGAGCAGTACTTC
CASSLAGRLANSYEQYF
>TRBV3-1/TRBV3-2|TRBJ2-6|-|-
TGTGCCAGCAGCGGGAGCCAAACTGGGGCCAACGTCCTGACTTTC
CASSGSQTGANVLTF
>TRBV7-9|TRBJ1-1|-|-
TGTGCCAGCAGTCCACAGTTCCAGGCTTTCTTT
CASSPQFQAFF
>TRBV21-1|TRBJ2-7|-|-
TGTGCCAGCAGCAAAGAAGGGGCATCGCGCGGGAGGATGCCCGAGCAGTACTTC
CASSKEGASRGRMPEQYF
>TRBV2|TRBJ2-2|TRBD1|-
TGTGCCAGCAGGACAGGGCTTGCCGGGGAGCTGTTTTTT
CASRTGLAGELFF
>TRBV28|TRBJ1-2|-|-
TGTGCCAGCAGTTTAACAGGCCATGGCTACACCTTC
CASSLTGHGYTF
>TRBV28|TRBJ2-7|TRBD2|-
TGTGCCAGCGGGACTAGAAATCAGGAGCAGTACTTC
CASGTRNQEQYF
>TRBV6-1|TRBJ1-6|TRBD1|-
TGTGCCAGCAGTGATTACAGGGGAGGTTCACCCCTCCACTTT
CASSDYRGGSPLHF
>TRBV28|TRBJ2-1|-|-
TGTGCCAGCAGTTCAGGAAGTTTGGATGAGCAGTTCTTC
CASSSGSLDEQFF
>TRBV2|TRBJ1-5|TRBD1|-
TGTGCCAGCAGAGGACAGGCCCTAGGCCAGCCCCAGCATTTT
CASRGQALGQPQHF
>TRBV7-2|TRBJ2-2|-|-
TGTGCCAGCAGCTTAGAACTTCCGGGGGGCCCGTTCGGGGAGCTGTTTTTT
CASSLELPGGPFGELFF
>TRBV7-2|TRBJ2-1|TRBD2|-
TGTGCCAGCAGCTCTCAGCGGGGGGGCCTGAGCTCCTACAATGAGCAGTTCTTC
CASSSQRGGLSSYNEQFF
>TRBV6-5|TRBJ1-1|-|-
TGTGCCAGCAGCCATTTACAGGGTACGAACACTGAAGCTTTCTTT
CASSHLQGTNTEAFF
>TRBV12-5|TRBJ1-3|TRBD1|many
TGTGCTAGTCAGGGGGCCCCTGGAAACACCATATATTTT
CASQGAPGNTIYF